This T cell receptor beta chain was retrieved from a study of blood T cells in healthy people across ages. A second roughly 7 to 12 cycle PCR used barcoded and J-beta primers. Every molecule of cDNA carried a tag from a template-switch adaptor with 12 random nucleotides. From the 5' RACE reads, TCRdb called clonotypes with MiXCR, one entry per CDR3 protein. Here the sample spans around 1.7 million distinct CDR3 sequences, over 25% being singletons. In the case of this clonotype: Its antigen is as yet unknown.

The ends lost 3 bases at V and 7 bases at J; junction bases unmatched: 11. This CDR3 is built from 15 residues. The germline CDR1 and CDR2 sequences are DFQATT and SNEGSKA (reference sequence). Whole-study results and caveats: The fall in TCR beta diversity per million T cells was roughly linear with age. Changes in expanded clonotypes were possibly confounded, as the CMV status of donors was unknown.

The specimen sequenced was blood. The chain links TRBV20-1 to TRBJ2-1; 8 positions match TRBD2. This receptor was identified in a young woman in good health. The CDR3 DNA reads as TGCAGTGCTAGGATGATCGCGGGAGGCCAGAATGAGCAGTTCTTC. It encodes CSARMIAGGQNEQFF.